The clone carrying this T cell receptor (delta chain) came up a few times. Its antigen is still unknown. RNA was extracted from the cells and then reverse transcribed. The CDR3 regions were amplified by multiplex PCR from V-gene primers to a constant-region primer. TCRdb reanalysed the multiplex PCR reads via CATT. The repertoire consists of about 73,000 delta-chain clones, with about 30% occurring once and the leading ten covering roughly 0.25%. The germline CDR1 and CDR2 sequences are TSWWSYY and QGS. The CDR3 sequence is 17 residues long. The J segment lost 0 bases and the V segment lost 4 bases, leaving 8 bases of the junction unmatched. The entry originates in a study of Vδ1+ human thymocytes. Study-wide points: Thymic TRG and TRD repertoires appeared highly polyclonal, with Gaussian CDR3 length distributions.

Vdelta1+ thymocyte sorts reached between roughly 97% and 99.6% purity. What was sequenced was Vdelta1+ gamma-delta thymocytes from the thymus. Subset described: FACS-sorted CD3+ TCRalphabeta- TCRVdelta1+ TCRVdelta2- thymocytes. This TCR derives from a boy younger than two who had congenital heart surgery. The V call is TRDV1, the J call TRDJ1; 10 nucleotides line up with TRDD3. CDR3 sequence reads: CALGGLLGDEYTDKLIF. The CDR3 coding sequence is TGTGCTCTTGGGGGTTTACTGGGGGATGAATACACCGATAAACTCATCTTT.